Sequencing of this TCR beta chain was carried out in a study of T cells after yellow fever vaccination. Across the whole study: Fractions of limited cellularity were prepared by means of SMART-Seq v4 Ultra Low Input.

UMIs were added to TCR cDNA along with a universal primer site when it was made by 5'RACE template switching. TCRdb itself ran the 5' RACE reads through MiXCR, one entry per CDR3 protein. The table has a few hundred thousand distinct CDR3 sequences, 17% seen once. Study-level results: A weaker secondary response peaked on day 5, the primary on day 15. A large majority of primary-vaccination clones showed up again after the booster (96% CD4, about 90% CD8).

The J segment lost 7 bases and the V segment lost 5 bases, leaving 7 bases of the junction unmatched. From germline, CDR1 is SGHVS and CDR2 FNYEAQ. The CDR3 has 14 residues. The table lists this clonotype with a few counts. Its antigen is as yet unknown. This chain uses TRBV7-6 with TRBJ2-1; 8 bases fit TRBD1. The clonotype comes from a man in his late teens or twenties who received the YFV17D yellow fever vaccine. The sequencing used PBMCs, collected about 5 days after the first yellow fever vaccination. CDR3 amino acids: CASSRGQERNEQFF. The CDR3 DNA reads as TGTGCCAGCAGCCGGGGACAGGAAAGGAATGAGCAGTTCTTC. Together with reference TRBV7-6 and TRBJ2-1, the CDR3 gives the full variable domain: GAGVSQSPRYKVTKRGQDVALRCDPISGHVSLYWYRQALGQGPEFLTYFNYEAQQDKSGLPNDRFSAERPEGSISTLTIQRTEQRDSAMYRCASSRGQERNEQFFGPGTRLTVL.